This passage covers 24 T cell receptor beta chains from one sample sequenced in a study of OX40 agonist ivuxolimab in advanced cancers. Using immunoSEQ multiplex PCR, the repertoire was profiled, and TCRdb retains in-frame clones only, with some absent. Counted here are roughly 13,000 clones, 85% to 90% occurring once; the ten biggest clones make up under 8.5%. This sample comprised CD4+ or CD8+ T cells sorted from blood, obtained in a trial of the OX40 agonist ivuxolimab. These receptors were obtained from an adult with an advanced solid tumor such as melanoma, head and neck, liver or kidney cancer.

The V and J genes are TRBV11-2 and TRBJ2-7, with a tentative D call TRBD1 (5 bases). V lost 5 bases and J lost 3, with 14 bases in between. CDR1 is SGHAT and CDR2 is FQNNGV in the germline V gene. This CDR3 is built from 14 residues. CDR3 region: CASSPRAGIYEQYF. Here the CDR3 DNA reads TGTGCCAGCAGCCCCCGGGCAGGGATCTACGAGCAGTACTTC. Variable domain in full (rest from reference TRBV11-2 and TRBJ2-7): EAGVAQSPRYKIIEKRQSVAFWCNPISGHATLYWYQQILGQGPKLLIQFQNNGVVDDSQLPKDRFSAERLKGVDSTLKIQPAKLEDSAVYLCASSPRAGIYEQYFGPGTRLTVT.

The sample holds a few counts of this clone. V usage is TRBV9 and J usage is TRBJ1-6; 10 bases are a match to TRBD1. CDR1 is SGDLS and CDR2 is YYNGEE in the germline V gene. Trimming cost V 4 bases and J 6 bases; bases outside gene matches: 10. The CDR3 runs 17 residues. The CDR3 loop reads CASSTSSDRGLNSPLHF. Written as DNA, the CDR3 is TGTGCCAGCAGCACCTCAAGCGACAGGGGGCTTAATTCACCCCTCCACTTT. Variable domain in full (rest from reference TRBV9 and TRBJ1-6): DSGVTQTPKHLITATGQRVTLRCSPRSGDLSVYWYQQSLDQGLQFLIQYYNGEERAKGNILERFSAQQFPDLHSELNLSSLELGDSALYFCASSTSSDRGLNSPLHFGNGTRLTVT.

This clone was seen only once. The chain uses TRBV5-4 and TRBJ2-1; D might be TRBD1 or TRBD2, each matching 6 bases. CDR1 and CDR2 from the germline V gene are SGHNT and YYREEE (reference sequence). The length of the CDR3 is 14 residues. With 0 bases removed from V and 5 bases from J, the gap between germline ends came to 9 bases. The CDR3 spells CASSLVGGHNEQFF. The CDR3 DNA reads TGTGCCAGCAGCTTGGTGGGGGGCCACAATGAGCAGTTCTTC.

V gene TRBV11-2 combines with J gene TRBJ1-2, with D unresolved. V lost 2 bases and J lost 8, with 15 bases in between. The CDR3 is 14 residues long. CDR1 and CDR2 from the germline V gene are SGHAT and FQNNGV. For the CDR3, the DNA is TGTGCCAGCAGCTTACTTAGGTCATCGTCCGGCTACACCTTC. This translates into CASSLLRSSSGYTF.

V usage is TRBV7-3 and J usage is TRBJ2-3; D is unclear. This CDR3 has 13 amino acids. Germline CDR1 reads SGHTA; CDR2 reads FQGTGA. The V gene lost 0 bases and the J gene lost 2 bases, with 3 bases spanning the gap. CDR3 region: CASSLTPTDTQYF. The CDR3 DNA is TGTGCCAGCAGCTTAACCCCCACAGATACGCAGTATTTT. The full variable domain, with the rest looked up from reference TRBV7-3 and TRBJ2-3, is GAGVSQTPSNKVTEKGKYVELRCDPISGHTALYWYRQSLGQGPEFLIYFQGTGAADDSGLPNDRFFAVRPEGSVSTLKIQRTERGDSAVYLCASSLTPTDTQYFGPGTRLTVL.

V and J are TRBV10-3 and TRBJ2-2, with TRBD1 identical over 8 bases. The germline CDR1 and CDR2 sequences are ENHRY and SYGVKD. J lost 9 bases, V lost 6 bases, and 9 bases had no gene match. The CDR3 is 14 amino acids. The CDR3 bases are TGTGCCATCAGGGAGGGACAGGCAAGTCGGGAGCTGTTTTTT. Translated, it gives CAIREGQASRELFF.

The gene calls are TRBV19 and TRBJ1-1; perhaps TRBD1 as D (5 bases). The V and J ends lost 4 bases and 4 bases respectively, with 16 bases between them. The CDR3 consists of 15 residues. Germline assignment: CDR1 LNHDA and CDR2 SQIVND (reference sequence). CDR3 region: CASSNGRGMSTEAFF. CDR3 DNA sequence: TGTGCCAGTAGTAACGGACGGGGGATGAGCACTGAAGCTTTCTTT. The full variable domain, with the rest looked up from reference TRBV19 and TRBJ1-1, is DGGITQSPKYLFRKEGQNVTLSCEQNLNHDAMYWYRQDPGQGLRLIYYSQIVNDFQKGDIAEGYSVSREKKESFPLTVTSAQKNPTAFYLCASSNGRGMSTEAFFGQGTRLTVV.

This clone was seen a few times. The rearrangement joins TRBV11-3 to TRBJ2-2; no definite D call. Germline V gene lookup returns CDR1 SGHNT and CDR2 YENEEA. This CDR3 contains 13 residues. Trimming removed 2 bases at V and 6 bases at J, with 7 bases between. CDR3 nucleotide sequence: TGTGCCAGCAGCTTATTACTTTCCGGGGAGCTGTTTTTT. It encodes CASSLLLSGELFF.

The V gene is TRBV20-1, the J gene TRBJ1-2; D is unresolved. This CDR3 comprises 11 residues. CDR1 and CDR2 from the germline V gene are DFQATT and SNEGSKA (reference sequence). CDR3 coding DNA: TGCACATGTTTGGGAAACTATGGCTACACCTTC. Its protein product is CTCLGNYGYTF.

As to this clone: The same CDR3 arises from other DNA sequences in this sample as well. V is TRBV7-9 and J is TRBJ2-5; possibly TRBD2 for D (5 bases). Germline V CDR1 and CDR2: SEHNR, FQNEAQ (reference sequence). V was pared by 1 base and J by 4 bases, with 10 bases between. The CDR3 runs to 14 residues. The CDR3 DNA reads as TGTGCCAGCAGCTTAGGCCTAGCTAGAGAGACCCAGTACTTC. Translating it yields CASSLGLARETQYF.

This chain joins TRBV7-8 and TRBJ2-3, with D perhaps matching TRBD2 (6 bases). Per germline, CDR1 SGHVS and CDR2 FQNEAQ. Trimming shortened V by 5 bases and J by 0 bases, and 15 bases separated the two germline ends. The CDR3 totals 16 residues. In DNA form, the CDR3 reads TGTGCCAGCAGCAAATTAGACGGGACTAGCACAGATACGCAGTATTTT. This translates into CASSKLDGTSTDTQYF. Together with reference TRBV7-8 and TRBJ2-3, the CDR3 gives the full variable domain: GAGVSQSPRYKVAKRGQDVALRCDPISGHVSLFWYQQALGQGPEFLTYFQNEAQLDKSGLPSDRFFAERPEGSVSTLKIQRTQQEDSAVYLCASSKLDGTSTDTQYFGPGTRLTVL.

Concerning this clone itself: Germline is not matched at one junction end, which may reflect a read error. This rearrangement joins TRBV7-9 to TRBJ1-4; maybe TRBD1 (6 bases). The length of the CDR3 is 13 residues. Germline V gene data show CDR1 as SEHNR and CDR2 as FQNEAQ (reference sequence). CDR3 loop: CASSSDRGETLFF. In DNA, the CDR3 is TGTGCCAGCAGCTCGGACAGAGGGGAAACACTGTTTTTT.

This chain links TRBV5-5 with TRBJ1-1, with D perhaps TRBD1 (6 bases). The germline gives CDR1 SGHKS, CDR2 YYEKEE (reference sequence). The CDR3 is made up of 13 amino acids. V dropped 4 bases and J dropped 5 bases, with 12 bases sitting between them. The DNA for the CDR3 is TGTGCCAGCAGCGCCGTCAGGGGTACTGAAGCTTTCTTT. Translation: CASSAVRGTEAFF.

The chain joins TRBV4-1 to TRBJ2-2; D is perhaps TRBD2 (5 bases). Germline-derived CDR1 and CDR2 are MGHRA and YSYEKL. The CDR3 is 17 residues long. V was pared by 1 base and J by 0 bases, with 12 bases between. CDR3 in amino acids: CASSQAGISANTGELFF. The CDR3 nucleotides read TGCGCCAGCAGCCAAGCGGGAATTTCGGCGAACACCGGGGAGCTGTTTTTT.

The chain links TRBV6-1 to TRBJ1-5; D unresolved. Germline loops: CDR1 MNHNS, CDR2 SASEGT. CDR3 length: 13 residues. V was clipped by 0 bases and J by 9 bases, with 9 bases between them. The DNA for the CDR3 is TGTGCCAGCAGTGAAGCCTGGATCATGCCCCAGCATTTT. Translation: CASSEAWIMPQHF.

The chain employs TRBV6-1 and TRBJ2-3; D remains ambiguous. Trimming removed 2 bases from V and 0 bases from J, with 9 bases in between. CDR3 size: 15 residues. Looked up from germline, CDR1 is MNHNS and CDR2 is SASEGT. In DNA form, the CDR3 reads TGTGCCAGCAGTGAACTAGTTACTAGCACAGATACGCAGTATTTT. This codes for CASSELVTSTDTQYF.

This chain links TRBV5-1 with TRBJ2-1, with TRBD2 identical over 9 bases. Trimming took 1 base from V and 4 from J; bases not matched to a gene: 12. Germline V gene lookup returns CDR1 SGHRS and CDR2 YFSETQ. The CDR3 is 18 amino acids. CDR3 DNA: TGCGCCAGCAGCTTGCAATTGATAGCGGGGGCCTCATACAATGAGCAGTTCTTC. As protein: CASSLQLIAGASYNEQFF.

The chain uses TRBV6-8 and TRBJ2-7; the match to TRBD2 covers 8 bases. J lost 2 bases, V lost 10 bases, and 34 bases had no gene match. CDR1 is MNHGY, CDR2 SAAAGT, per germline. The CDR3 contains 22 residues. CDR3 amino acids: CATSATHSGERITFSIPYEQYF. The CDR3 DNA reads TGTGCCACCTCAGCTACTCATAGCGGGGAGCGGATTACGTTTTCAATCCCCTACGAGCAGTACTTC.

The V and J genes are TRBV7-9 and TRBJ1-1; D is perhaps TRBD1 (6 bases). Trimming removed 7 bases at V and 4 bases at J, with 16 bases between. Per germline, CDR1 SEHNR and CDR2 FQNEAQ (reference sequence). CDR3 length: 14 amino acids. The DNA of the CDR3 is TGTGCCAGCAACAGAGGGGGGCGGCGCACTGAAGCTTTCTTT. Residues: CASNRGGRRTEAFF.

The chain employs TRBV7-2 and TRBJ1-6; TRBD1 matches at 10 bases. Germline trimming cut 4 bases from V and 8 bases from J; bases unmatched to any gene: 11. Germline CDR1 SGHTA, CDR2 FQGNSA. The CDR3 contains 17 residues. The CDR3 DNA reads as TGTGCCAGCAGCTGGGGGACAGGGGATCGGATACATTCACCCCTCCACTTT. Protein sequence: CASSWGTGDRIHSPLHF. The full variable domain, rest sourced from reference TRBV7-2 and TRBJ1-6, is GAGVSQSPSNKVTEKGKDVELRCDPISGHTALYWYRQSLGQGLEFLIYFQGNSAPDKSGLPSDRFSAERTGGSVSTLTIQRTQQEDSAVYLCASSWGTGDRIHSPLHFGNGTRLTVT.

The V and J genes are TRBV12-2 and TRBJ2-7; the D call TRBD2 from the table was never checked on the DNA. TRBV12-2 is deemed a pseudogene. This CDR3 is 15 amino acids long. The CDR3 here is CASRLALGRRYEQYF. The CDR3 nucleotides are TGTGCAAGTCGCTTAGCTTTGGGCAGGAGGTACGAGCAGTACTTC.

The CDR3 DNA reads TGTGCCAGCAGTTACTCGACGGACTATTACAATGAGCAGTTCTTC. It yields the protein CASSYSTDYYNEQFF. This rearrangement joins TRBV6-5 to TRBJ2-1; the D gene is possibly TRBD2 (6 bases). Germline CDR1 and CDR2: MNHEY and SVGAGI. The length of the CDR3 is 15 residues. V lost 0 bases and J 4 bases, leaving 10 bases between the germline ends.

The table lists this clone with a few counts. At one boundary the junction diverges from the germline segment, which might be a read error. The V gene is TRBV15, the J gene TRBJ2-3; 8 bases match TRBD2. Germline values: CDR1 LNHNV, CDR2 YYDKDF (reference sequence). This CDR3 spans 15 amino acids. The CDR3 nucleotides read TGTGCCACCAGCGGAGAGCGGGGGAGCACAGATACGCAGTATTTT. This translates into CATSGERGSTDTQYF.

The chain recombines TRBV18 with TRBJ1-6; D is uncertain. The CDR3 length is 15 residues. The V end was cut by 3 bases, the J end by 7 bases, with 13 bases between. Per the germline V gene, CDR1 is KGHSH and CDR2 is LQKENI. DNA of the CDR3: TGTGCCAGCTCACCCGCTGGGAGTAGAAATTCACCCCTCCACTTT. Its protein product is CASSPAGSRNSPLHF.